This TCR beta chain was found in a study of blood T cell repertoires in COVID-19. Study processing details: Amplification with reference gene primers provided the estimates of nucleated cell counts. Sequencing used immunoSEQ multiplex PCR; TCRdb keeps in-frame clones, though not all of them. V and J calls and clone size are given by that table; D and trimming were obtained from the DNA. Of some 140,000 clones in the sample, 60% to 85% are singletons; the top ten hold over 15%. The CDR3 runs to 17 residues. The specimen was peripheral blood. The gene calls are TRBV21-1 and TRBJ2-7; the table gives TRBD1 as D, unverified against the DNA. TRBV21-1 is a recognized pseudogene. This receptor was identified in a man at least 80 years old with acute or convalescent COVID-19. The CDR3 sequence: CASSKDRDRVVPYEQYF. The CDR3 nucleotides are TGTGCCAGCAGCAAAGACAGGGACAGGGTCGTTCCCTACGAGCAGTACTTC.